This T cell receptor (beta chain) was recorded in a study of Graves' ophthalmopathy and Graves' hyperthyroidism (dated by TCRdb to 2017 to 2018). At the level of the whole study: Peripheral blood was collected at initial diagnosis, prior to any treatment. To tell Graves' ophthalmopathy apart from Graves' hyperthyroidism, and to predict which patients would progress to ophthalmopathy, the study relied on TCR beta repertoire signatures. In total, 135 blood samples were TCR-sequenced: 40 to 45 ophthalmopathy, under 80 hyperthyroidism and some 17 hyperthyroidism-to-ophthalmopathy patients. A discovery set of 100 patients (43 ophthalmopathy, fewer than 60 stable hyperthyroidism) was enrolled to explore V-J signatures distinguishing ophthalmopathy from hyperthyroidism. For independent validation, a separate cohort was made up of 18 to 20 hyperthyroidism patients plus 17 patients who later progressed from hyperthyroidism to ophthalmopathy. In six hyperthyroidism patients, the T-cell repertoire of thyroid tissue was compared with the T-cell repertoire of blood. Once sampling was done, hyperthyroidism patients were given methimazole at a starting dose of 30 mg daily, while ophthalmopathy patients were given high-dose intravenous methylprednisolone. For training and testing, the 100 or so patients in the discovery cohort were randomly divided in a 7:3 ratio. The full study reports these points: In cross-validation, the 13-signature model distinguished ophthalmopathy from stable hyperthyroidism with 87.88% sensitivity and 81% to 82% specificity, while in the test set the corresponding values were approximately 80% and 75%. Most expanded thyroid clonotypes with a frequency above 0.001 also appeared in blood, which suggests that blood repertoires may reflect the immune response in the thyroid. No statistical method was used to predetermine the sample size, and group allocation was not hidden from the investigators. In validation, the model predicted ophthalmopathy progression with roughly 68% sensitivity and roughly 78% specificity; some 13 predicted patients were CT-confirmed with GO in a median of about 6.2 months.

TCR beta CDR3 regions were amplified from RNA transcripts for repertoire sequencing. A first-round RT-PCR used HTBI primers with the Qiagen OneStep RT-PCR kit, followed by a second-round multiplex PCR, size selection and purification. Libraries were sequenced on an Illumina HiSeq2000 using paired-end 100 bp reads. The study's own analysis went as follows. Reads were processed with SOAPnuke, discarding reads with adapters, uncalled bases, mean Phred below 15, or no exact constant-primer or identifier match. COPE v1.2.5 was used to merge the high-quality paired reads. Each unique nucleotide sequence was defined as a clonotype, and clonotypes were aligned to IMGT TRB V, D and J references with MiTCR v1.1. The analysis was limited to V-J combinations with a frequency above 0.0001, which together covered roughly 99% of the repertoires. For each V-J combination, a TCR clonal expansion and chaos score was defined as F50 clonal expansion divided by the chaos observed in the TCRdist matrix. Welch's t-statistics and random forest were used to narrow the features down to about a dozen V-J combinations, which were then fed into a naive Bayes classifier. The Morisita-Horn index was used to measure how similar the thyroid and blood repertoires were. The raw public data were reprocessed by TCRdb itself: fastp quality trimming at Q25, MiXCR clonotype calling, in-frame beta chains only. Under each unique CDR3 protein, matching rows form one entry showing the most common genes and DNA. The authors' filters were not applied to this entry. Counted in this sample were about 220,000 distinct CDR3 sequences; around a fifth of them appeared once. Under 55% of the sample belongs to the ten largest clones.

Germline trimming amounts to 9 bases on V and 3 bases on J, with 7 as the count of junction bases outside the gene matches. The germline V gene (reference sequence) yields LNHDA for CDR1 and SQIVND for CDR2. The CDR3 runs 14 amino acids, cysteine and phenylalanine included. Only the CDR3 part of the read is kept: 42 bases, read in frame from the first base. The sample holds many counts of this clonotype. No antigen is known for it. No base qualities exist here, and no much larger clone lies one base off it. The ophthalmopathy patients had moderately to severely active disease, with a Clinical Activity Score of 3 or higher, a NOSPECS grade of 4 or higher, and a disease duration of less than 3 months. Anyone with other autoimmune diseases, uncontrolled infections, pregnancy or lactation was excluded from the study. Diagnosis relied on clinical symptoms, serum thyroxine, TRAb, thyroid ultrasound and orbital computed tomography. Ficoll-Paque density gradient centrifugation was used to isolate PBMCs from about 10 ml of fresh peripheral blood. Total RNA was extracted using Trizol reagent, and RNA quality was checked on an Agilent 2100 Bioanalyzer.

Input material: peripheral blood. This chain joins TRBV19 to TRBJ1-5; 8 bases in the middle match TRBD1. This TCR was recovered from a woman in her fifties or sixties with Graves' ophthalmopathy. Donor details come from another sample of the same person, matched by shared clones. The CDR3 is CASRTGGINQPQHF. The sequenced DNA is TGTGCCAGCCGAACAGGGGGGATCAATCAGCCCCAGCATTTT.